This entry lists 3 T cell receptor beta chains sequenced from one sample in a study of blood T cell repertoires in COVID-19. Sequenced by immunoSEQ multiplex PCR; TCRdb stores in-frame clones only, minus some. The table has some 340,000 clones, 85% seen once; the top ten hold under 4%. The sample comprised peripheral blood. All receptors derive from a woman under 30 with acute or convalescent COVID-19.

The V call is TRBV6-5, the J call TRBJ1-4, with D possibly matching TRBD1 (5 bases). The CDR3 has 15 amino acids. The germline V and J ends were trimmed by 2 bases and 0 bases, with 7 bases remaining between them. CDR1 and CDR2 (germline): MNHEY, SVGAGI. The DNA of the CDR3 is TGTGCCAGCAGTTACGGGGGGGCAACTAATGAAAAACTGTTTTTT. Protein product: CASSYGGATNEKLFF.

This sequence joins TRBV9 and TRBJ2-1; TRBD2 matches 9 bases. The CDR3 has 16 amino acids. After removal of 0 bases from V and 4 bases from J, the junction contained 5 bases not matched to a gene. Germline V CDR1 and CDR2: SGDLS, YYNGEE. The CDR3 loop is CASSVGLAELYNEQFF. The CDR3 DNA reads TGTGCCAGCAGCGTAGGACTAGCGGAGCTTTACAATGAGCAGTTCTTC.

A single count supports this clone. The V call is TRBV6-5, the J call TRBJ2-2; 7 bases match TRBD1. Germline CDR1 reads MNHEY; CDR2 reads SVGAGI. There are 15 residues in the CDR3. V shed 6 bases, J shed 4 bases, and the junction held 8 bases outside the gene matches. The CDR3 protein is CASRTGSQGTGELFF. CDR3 coding DNA: TGTGCCAGCAGGACAGGGTCTCAGGGCACCGGGGAGCTGTTTTTT.